A selection of T cell receptor beta chains follows, all from one sample in a study of tumor-infiltrating lymphocytes in localized non-small cell lung cancer. Sequencing was performed with immunoSEQ multiplex PCR; in TCRdb, only in-frame clones are kept and a portion is missing. The data show some 15,000 clones, 73% seen once. Sequences were obtained from lung tumor tissue. These receptors originate from a human donor with non-small cell lung cancer. The CDR3 runs from the conserved cysteine through the conserved F or W. The D gene is left open where the match is weak. The size entry is marked missing in some rows and otherwise reads once, few, many or a size class.

size: few
D: NA
length: 13
J: TRBJ2-7
V: TRBV5-8
DNA: TGTGCCAGCAGCTTGAGCCAGGGCTACGAGCAGTACTTC
CDR3: CASSLSQGYEQYF

size: NA
D: NA
length: 14
J: TRBJ1-4
V: TRBV4-1
DNA: TGCGCCAGCAGCCAGGGGGGGACGCGAGAAAAACTGTTTTTT
CDR3: CASSQGGTREKLFF

size: NA
D: TRBD1
length: 15
J: TRBJ1-5
V: TRBV19
DNA: TGTGCCAGTAGTATGCGACAGGGTACTGGTCAGCCCCAGCATTTT
CDR3: CASSMRQGTGQPQHF

size: NA
D: NA
length: 15
J: TRBJ2-5
V: TRBV7-2
DNA: TGTGCCAGCAGCTCCGGATTCGGGGAGTATGAGACCCAGTACTTC
CDR3: CASSSGFGEYETQYF

size: NA
D: NA
length: 15
J: TRBJ2-6
V: TRBV5-1
DNA: TGCGCCAGCAGCTTGGAGTACTCTGGGGCCAACGTCCTGACTTTC
CDR3: CASSLEYSGANVLTF

size: NA
D: NA
length: 14
J: TRBJ2-3
V: TRBV19
DNA: TGTGCCAGTAGTATAGAGCCCAGCGCAGATACGCAGTATTTT
CDR3: CASSIEPSADTQYF

size: NA
D: TRBD2
length: 16
J: TRBJ2-5
V: TRBV30
DNA: TGTGCCTGGACTACCTTAGGCGGGGGGGCCGTGGAGACCCAGTACTTC
CDR3: CAWTTLGGGAVETQYF

size: NA
D: TRBD1
length: 14
J: TRBJ2-7
V: TRBV2
DNA: TGTGCCAGCAGGCCCGGACAGGCCTCCTACGAGCAGTACTTC
CDR3: CASRPGQASYEQYF

size: NA
D: NA
length: 14
J: TRBJ1-5
V: TRBV10-3
DNA: TGTGCCATCAGTGAGACGAAGGGAAATCAGCCCCAGCATTTT
CDR3: CAISETKGNQPQHF

size: NA
D: TRBD2
length: 15
J: TRBJ2-3
V: TRBV5-4
DNA: TGTGCCAGCAGCTTGGCAGCGGGAGATTTAGATACGCAGTATTTT
CDR3: CASSLAAGDLDTQYF

size: NA
D: NA
length: 12
J: TRBJ1-2
V: TRBV6-1
DNA: TGTGCCATCAGTGCGGAAAACTATGGCTACACCTTC
CDR3: CAISAENYGYTF

size: medium-sized
D: NA
length: 14
J: TRBJ2-7
V: TRBV7-9
DNA: TGTGCCAGCAGCTTCGCAACAGTTACCTACGAGCAGTACTTC
CDR3: CASSFATVTYEQYF

size: NA
D: NA
length: 14
J: TRBJ2-3
V: TRBV6-6
DNA: TGTGCCAGCAGTTACCCCCTCCGGACAGATACGCAGTATTTT
CDR3: CASSYPLRTDTQYF

size: NA
D: TRBD1
length: 14
J: TRBJ2-3
V: TRBV27
DNA: TGTGCCAGCAGTTCGGACAGGGGGCGGGATACGCAGTATTTT
CDR3: CASSSDRGRDTQYF

size: NA
D: NA
length: 12
J: TRBJ1-1
V: TRBV5-4
DNA: TGTGCCAGCAGCTCCACAGGGACTGAAGCTTTCTTT
CDR3: CASSSTGTEAFF

size: NA
D: TRBD2
length: 14
J: TRBJ2-5
V: TRBV4-1
DNA: TGCGCCAGCAGCCAAGTCCCGGGGGGGGAGACCCAGTACTTC
CDR3: CASSQVPGGETQYF

size: NA
D: NA
length: 15
J: TRBJ1-4
V: TRBV5-4
DNA: TGTGCCAGCACCCCTGGGGGTTTGTTAGGGGAAAAACTGTTTTTT
CDR3: CASTPGGLLGEKLFF

size: once
D: NA
length: 14
J: TRBJ2-1
V: TRBV9
DNA: TGTGCCAGCAGCGTAGCTCTAGCTGGGGATGAGCAGTTCTTC
CDR3: CASSVALAGDEQFF

size: NA
D: TRBD1
length: 15
J: TRBJ1-2
V: TRBV14
DNA: TGTGCCAGCAGCCCCTTCCAGGGGGTAGGCTATGGCTACACCTTC
CDR3: CASSPFQGVGYGYTF

size: NA
D: NA
length: 15
J: TRBJ1-5
V: TRBV4-1
DNA: TGCGCCAGCAGCCCTTCCCCGGGACTTAATCAGCCCCAGCATTTT
CDR3: CASSPSPGLNQPQHF

size: NA
D: NA
length: 15
J: TRBJ1-1
V: TRBV15
DNA: TGTGCCACCAGCAGAGATCCGCGGGGGAGGACTGAAGCTTTCTTT
CDR3: CATSRDPRGRTEAFF

size: NA
D: NA
length: 14
J: TRBJ2-2
V: TRBV28
DNA: TGTGCCAGCAGTCAGGCCTGGGACACCGGGGAGCTGTTTTTT
CDR3: CASSQAWDTGELFF

size: NA
D: NA
length: 14
J: TRBJ1-3
V: TRBV5-1
DNA: TGCGCCAGCAGCTTGGGGTTAGAGGGAAACACCATATATTTT
CDR3: CASSLGLEGNTIYF

size: NA
D: NA
length: 16
J: TRBJ2-2
V: TRBV7-9
DNA: TGTGCCAGCAGCTCCAGAGCTAGAATGGGTACCGGGGAGCTGTTTTTT
CDR3: CASSSRARMGTGELFF

size: NA
D: NA
length: 14
J: TRBJ2-3
V: TRBV7-2
DNA: TGTGCCAGCAGCTCAGGGGGGCCTACAGATACGCAGTATTTT
CDR3: CASSSGGPTDTQYF

size: NA
D: TRBD2
length: 15
J: TRBJ2-1
V: TRBV4-2
DNA: TGTGCCAGCAGCCAAACTAGCGGATATTACAATGAGCAGTTCTTC
CDR3: CASSQTSGYYNEQFF

size: medium-sized
D: NA
length: 13
J: TRBJ2-5
V: TRBV19
DNA: TGTGCCAGTAGTATATCCAGGGGAGAGACCCAGTACTTC
CDR3: CASSISRGETQYF

size: NA
D: NA
length: 15
J: TRBJ2-7
V: TRBV18
DNA: TGTGCCAGCTCACCAGCGGGTCGGGCAGGCTACGAGCAGTACTTC
CDR3: CASSPAGRAGYEQYF

size: NA
D: NA
length: 15
J: TRBJ1-3
V: TRBV4-2
DNA: TGTGCCAGCAGCCAGTTACTAAGGGGTGGAAACACCATATATTTT
CDR3: CASSQLLRGGNTIYF

size: once
D: NA
length: 15
J: TRBJ1-5
V: TRBV6-4
DNA: TGTGCCAGCAGTCGCCAGGGTAGTAGCAATCAGCCCCAGCATTTT
CDR3: CASSRQGSSNQPQHF

size: NA
D: NA
length: 15
J: TRBJ1-1
V: TRBV6-1
DNA: TGTGCCAGCAGCCCTTTTCCCGAACACCACACTGAAGCTTTCTTT
CDR3: CASSPFPEHHTEAFF

size: NA
D: NA
length: 12
J: TRBJ2-3
V: TRBV5-4
DNA: TGTGCCAGCAGCCACGCCAGTGATACGCAGTATTTT
CDR3: CASSHASDTQYF

size: NA
D: TRBD2
length: 18
J: TRBJ2-1
V: TRBV6-4
DNA: TGTGCCAGCAGTCCAAGCGGTAGCGGGAGTAGCGGCTACAATGAGCAGTTCTTC
CDR3: CASSPSGSGSSGYNEQFF

size: few
D: TRBD1
length: 15
J: TRBJ2-2
V: TRBV15
DNA: TGTGCCACCAGCAGAGTGACAGGGTGGGCCGGGGAGCTGTTTTTT
CDR3: CATSRVTGWAGELFF

size: NA
D: TRBD2
length: 15
J: TRBJ2-1
V: TRBV5-1
DNA: TGCGCCAGCAGCTTGGCCGAGACTAGCTTGCCTGAGCAGTTCTTC
CDR3: CASSLAETSLPEQFF

size: NA
D: NA
length: 12
J: TRBJ1-1
V: TRBV5-5
DNA: TGTGCCAGCAGCCTGGAACAGGGTTCCGCTTTCTTT
CDR3: CASSLEQGSAFF

size: NA
D: TRBD1
length: 14
J: TRBJ1-5
V: TRBV18
DNA: TGTGCCAGCTCACTAACAGGGGGTGGTCAGCCCCAGCATTTT
CDR3: CASSLTGGGQPQHF

size: few
D: NA
length: 11
J: TRBJ2-5
V: TRBV30
DNA: TGTGCCTGGAGCAGTCCTCGTGTCCAGTACTTC
CDR3: CAWSSPRVQYF

size: few
D: NA
length: 13
J: TRBJ1-2
V: TRBV19
DNA: TGTGCCAGTACCCGGACGGATATTTATGGCTACACCTTC
CDR3: CASTRTDIYGYTF

size: once
D: NA
length: 14
J: TRBJ1-1
V: TRBV27
DNA: TGTGCCAGCAGTCGGGGCCCTCGGGGGACTGAAGCTTTCTTT
CDR3: CASSRGPRGTEAFF

size: NA
D: NA
length: 14
J: TRBJ1-3
V: TRBV30
DNA: TGTGCCTGGAGTGTAGGGGGGGCTGGAAACACCATATATTTT
CDR3: CAWSVGGAGNTIYF